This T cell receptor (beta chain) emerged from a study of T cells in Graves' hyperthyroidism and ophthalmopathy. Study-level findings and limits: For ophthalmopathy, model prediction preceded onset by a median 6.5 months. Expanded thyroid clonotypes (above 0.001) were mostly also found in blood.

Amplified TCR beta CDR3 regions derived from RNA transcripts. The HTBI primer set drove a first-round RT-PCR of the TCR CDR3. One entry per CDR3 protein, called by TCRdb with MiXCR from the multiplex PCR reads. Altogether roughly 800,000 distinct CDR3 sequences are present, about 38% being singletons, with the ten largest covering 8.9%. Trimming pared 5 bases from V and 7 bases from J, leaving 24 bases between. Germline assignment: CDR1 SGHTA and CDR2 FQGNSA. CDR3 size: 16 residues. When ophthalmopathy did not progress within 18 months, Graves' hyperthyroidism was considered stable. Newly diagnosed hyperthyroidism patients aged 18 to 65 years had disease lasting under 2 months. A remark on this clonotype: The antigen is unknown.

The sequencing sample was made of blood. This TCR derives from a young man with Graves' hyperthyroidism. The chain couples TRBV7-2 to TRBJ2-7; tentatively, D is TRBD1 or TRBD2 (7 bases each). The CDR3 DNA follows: TGTGCCAGCAGCCGGACCCCAGGGGAGGGGGCCCAGGAGCAGTACTTC. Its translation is CASSRTPGEGAQEQYF. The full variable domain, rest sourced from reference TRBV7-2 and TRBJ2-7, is GAGVSQSPSNKVTEKGKDVELRCDPISGHTALYWYRQSLGQGLEFLIYFQGNSAPDKSGLPSDRFSAERTGGSVSTLTIQRTQQEDSAVYLCASSRTPGEGAQEQYFGPGTRLTVT.